This T cell receptor (beta chain) is drawn from a study of blood T cells in healthy people across ages. This clonotype was seen a handful of times. Its specificity is not known. Germline CDR1 reads SGHRS; CDR2 reads YFSETQ. V was clipped by 0 bases and J by 7 bases; unmatched bases: 11. The CDR3 contains 16 residues. For the second PCR, which ran for roughly 7 to 11 cycles, a sample-barcoded 5' primer and a J-beta primer mix were used. Tagging of each cDNA molecule was performed by a template-switch adaptor with 12 random nucleotides. A single record per CDR3 protein comes from TCRdb applying MiXCR to the 5' RACE reads. In the table there are 710,000 or so distinct CDR3 sequences, around 32% of which are singletons. Findings and caveats of the study: Any changes in expanded clonotypes were possibly confounded, as donor CMV status remained unknown.

Specimen: blood. This sequence joins TRBV5-1 and TRBJ1-2, with TRBD1 matching 8 bases. This clonotype was sampled from a woman of 80 years or more in good health. The CDR3 region is CASSLGGQGVKSGYTF. CDR3 nucleotides: TGCGCCAGCAGCTTGGGAGGACAGGGAGTTAAATCTGGCTACACCTTC. Full variable domain (rest looked up from reference TRBV5-1 and TRBJ1-2): KAGVTQTPRYLIKTRGQQVTLSCSPISGHRSVSWYQQTPGQGLQFLFEYFSETQRNKGNFPGRFSGRQFSNSRSEMNVSTLELGDSALYLCASSLGGQGVKSGYTFGSGTRLTVV.